The T cell receptor (beta chain) described here comes from a study of T cell clones after liver transplantation. V shed 6 bases and J shed 12 bases, with 12 bases lying between them. The length of the CDR3 is 11 residues. Germline assignment: CDR1 MDHEN and CDR2 SYDVKM. Method: immunoSEQ multiplex PCR; TCRdb's copy keeps in-frame clones and lacks some. Among some 20,000 clones listed, 80% were seen once. This clonotype was obtained from a human patient who received a liver transplant. Part of the T cells may come from the graft donor. Sequences were derived from CD8+ T cells from blood, sampled around 50 months after liver transplant. The genes are TRBV28 and TRBJ2-1, with D hard to call. CDR3 nucleotides: TGTGCCAGCAGCTTCACTATGGGGCAGTTCTTC. It codes for CASSFTMGQFF.